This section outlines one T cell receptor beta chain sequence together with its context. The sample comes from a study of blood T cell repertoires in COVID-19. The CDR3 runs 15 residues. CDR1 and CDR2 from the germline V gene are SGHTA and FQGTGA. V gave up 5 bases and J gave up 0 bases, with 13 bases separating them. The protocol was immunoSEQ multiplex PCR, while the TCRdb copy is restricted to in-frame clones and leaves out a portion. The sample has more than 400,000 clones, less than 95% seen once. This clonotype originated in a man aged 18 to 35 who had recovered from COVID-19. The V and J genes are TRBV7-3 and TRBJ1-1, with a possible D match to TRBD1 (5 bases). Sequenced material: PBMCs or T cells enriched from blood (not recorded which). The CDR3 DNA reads TGTGCCAGCAGCACCGCAGCGGGGGTGAACACTGAAGCTTTCTTT. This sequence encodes CASSTAAGVNTEAFF. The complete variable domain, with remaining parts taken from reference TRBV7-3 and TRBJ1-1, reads GAGVSQTPSNKVTEKGKYVELRCDPISGHTALYWYRQSLGQGPEFLIYFQGTGAADDSGLPNDRFFAVRPEGSVSTLKIQRTERGDSAVYLCASSTAAGVNTEAFFGQGTRLTVV.